Below, one T cell receptor beta chain is given with its context. What it recognizes is unknown. Unmatched junction bases numbered 8, after V lost 1 base and J lost 9 bases. The CDR3 totals 17 residues. Germline CDR1 is SGHAT and CDR2 is FQNNGV. This sample is drawn from a study of cytomegalovirus exposure and HLA in healthy donors. Study-wide background: Of the donors genotyped, several hundred in all, 75% to 90% fell in the Caucasian-associated ancestry cluster. Study observations and caveats: Later examination showed HLA-associated TCR beta chains had greater clonal expansion than equally common others.

The PCR made use of 60 Vbeta and 13 Jbeta primers. Study processing details: There were about 80 million unique TCR beta chains by a later count, and around 10 million of them were shared. Clones were read by immunoSEQ multiplex PCR, and TCRdb kept only the in-frame ones, dropping some. The V and J calls and the clone size are those of that table, but D and trimming were determined from the DNA. Of roughly 200,000 clones listed, 79% are singletons. Sample: PBMCs. This clonotype was sampled from a woman under 40 in good health and CMV-seropositive. The V gene is TRBV11-2, the J gene TRBJ2-1, with TRBD2 identical over 14 bases. CDR3 nucleotides: TGTGCCAGCAGCTTAGGGGCCGGGACTAGCGGGAGACGTGAGCAGTTCTTC. Translation: CASSLGAGTSGRREQFF.